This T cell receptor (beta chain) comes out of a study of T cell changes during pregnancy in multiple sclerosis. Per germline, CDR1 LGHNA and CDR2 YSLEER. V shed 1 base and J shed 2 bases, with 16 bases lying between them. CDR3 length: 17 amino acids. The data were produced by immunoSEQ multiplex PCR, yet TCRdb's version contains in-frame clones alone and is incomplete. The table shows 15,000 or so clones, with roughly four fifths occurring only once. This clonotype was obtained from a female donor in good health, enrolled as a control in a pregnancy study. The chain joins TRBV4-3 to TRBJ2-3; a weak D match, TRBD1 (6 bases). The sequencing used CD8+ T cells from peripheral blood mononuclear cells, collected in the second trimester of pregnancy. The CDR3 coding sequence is TGCGCCAGCAGCCAAGGGGGTGGACAGTCTCACACAGATACGCAGTATTTT. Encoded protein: CASSQGGGQSHTDTQYF.